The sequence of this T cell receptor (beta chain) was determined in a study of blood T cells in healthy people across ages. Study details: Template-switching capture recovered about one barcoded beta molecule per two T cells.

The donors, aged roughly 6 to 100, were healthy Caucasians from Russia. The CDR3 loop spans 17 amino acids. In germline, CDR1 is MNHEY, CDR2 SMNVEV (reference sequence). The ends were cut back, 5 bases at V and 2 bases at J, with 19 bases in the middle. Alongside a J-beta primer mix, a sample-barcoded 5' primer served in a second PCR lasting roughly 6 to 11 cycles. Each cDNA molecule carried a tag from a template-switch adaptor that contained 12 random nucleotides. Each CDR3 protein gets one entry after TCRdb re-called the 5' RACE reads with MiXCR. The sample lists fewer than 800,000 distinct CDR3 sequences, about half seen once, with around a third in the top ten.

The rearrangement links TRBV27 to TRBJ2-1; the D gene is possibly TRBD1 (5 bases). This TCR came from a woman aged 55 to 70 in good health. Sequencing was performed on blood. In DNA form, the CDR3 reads TGTGCCAGCAGTATACTCGGGCGGCAGGGCACCTACAATGAGCAGTTCTTC. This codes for CASSILGRQGTYNEQFF.